This TCR beta chain was observed in a study of OX40 agonist ivuxolimab in advanced cancers. Study overall: Ivuxolimab, an antibody acting as an agonist of OX40 (CD134), was used to treat patients. Dose-escalation cases comprised hepatocellular carcinoma, melanoma, renal cell or head and neck cancer.

The germline V gene has CDR1 MNHNS and CDR2 SASEGT. Germline trimming cut 5 bases from V and 8 bases from J; bases unmatched to any gene: 2. The CDR3 has 11 amino acids. Study-wide results and caveats: At 0.1 to 3.0 mg/kg and by week 6, clonal expansion occurred in CD4+ and CD8+ blood T cells.

In regard to this clone: Its specificity is not known.

Assay used: immunoSEQ multiplex PCR; TCRdb lists only in-frame clones, some missing. The table shows some 60,000 clones, with over 75% occurring only once. The chain joins TRBV6-1 to TRBJ1-1; 7 nucleotides line up with TRBD1. The specimen comprised CD4+ or CD8+ T cells sorted from blood, sampled in a trial of the OX40 agonist ivuxolimab. This TCR derives from an adult with an advanced solid tumor such as melanoma, head and neck, liver or kidney cancer. CDR3 sequence: CASSTGDEAFF. The DNA for the CDR3 is TGTGCCAGCAGTACAGGGGACGAAGCTTTCTTT.